These 30 T cell receptor beta chains came from one sample sequenced in a study of blood T cell repertoires in COVID-19. Measured with immunoSEQ multiplex PCR; TCRdb has only the in-frame clones, and not every one. Of under 400,000 clones detected, 80% to 90% appear once; the ten largest clones hold around 4.2%. Sequenced: PBMCs or T cells enriched from blood (not recorded which). Every receptor here comes from a woman aged 40-49 years with acute COVID-19.

This chain links TRBV28 with TRBJ2-1, with D perhaps matching TRBD1 (6 bases). Trimming took off 1 base at V and 8 bases at J, with 9 bases between the two ends. The CDR3 totals 13 residues. Germline lookup yields CDR1 MDHEN and CDR2 SYDVKM. CDR3 in DNA: TGTGCCAGCAGTTTATTCCACAGGGATGAGCAGTTCTTC. It translates to CASSLFHRDEQFF.

The table lists this clone with a few counts. The V gene is TRBV20-1, the J gene TRBJ2-1; D is perhaps TRBD1 (5 bases). Trimming removed 5 bases from V and 7 bases from J, with 9 bases in between. This CDR3 has 11 amino acids. The germline gives CDR1 DFQATT, CDR2 SNEGSKA (reference sequence). The CDR3 spells CSALRTNEQFF. CDR3 nucleotides: TGCAGTGCTCTTAGGACAAATGAGCAGTTCTTC.

This chain connects TRBV4-3 to TRBJ2-3; the match to TRBD2 covers 7 bases. Germline V CDR1 and CDR2: LGHNA, YSLEER. CDR3 length: 15 amino acids. Unmatched junction bases numbered 5, after V lost 1 base and J lost 4 bases. CDR3 coding DNA: TGCGCCAGCAGCCAAGCGGGGGGAAAGTCAGATACGCAGTATTTT. It yields the protein CASSQAGGKSDTQYF.

This clone occurred a few times. The V and J genes are TRBV12-3 or TRBV12-4 and TRBJ2-7, with TRBD1 matching over 7 bases. The CDR3 has 12 amino acids. Trimming cost V 10 bases and J 1 base; bases outside gene matches: 4. The CDR3 here is CATRGQSYEQYF. The CDR3 nucleotides are TGTGCCACCCGGGGACAGTCCTACGAGCAGTACTTC.

The V call is TRBV18, the J call TRBJ2-7; 9 nucleotides line up with TRBD1. The CDR3 sequence is 13 residues long. In germline, CDR1 is KGHSH, CDR2 LQKENI. Trimming at V came to 6 bases and at J to 5 bases, leaving 5 bases not matched to a gene. Here the CDR3 reads CASSQGQGNEQYF. CDR3 bases: TGTGCCAGCTCCCAGGGACAGGGCAACGAGCAGTACTTC.

The chain recombines TRBV10-3 with TRBJ2-7; weak D call: TRBD1 (6 bases). The CDR3 covers 15 residues. The V gene's germline CDR1 is ENHRY and CDR2 SYGVKD. V lost 4 bases and J 2 bases, leaving 15 bases between the germline ends. The chain's CDR3 is CAISARDTDPYEQYF. The CDR3 nucleotides read TGTGCCATCAGTGCCCGGGACACCGATCCCTACGAGCAGTACTTC.

The CDR3 sequence is CASSLVAGDHTEAFF. For the CDR3, the DNA is TGCGCCAGCAGCTTGGTGGCAGGGGATCACACTGAAGCTTTCTTT. The chain employs TRBV5-1 and TRBJ1-1; D may be TRBD1 (6 bases). V was clipped by 0 bases and J by 3 bases, with 12 bases between them. Germline assignment: CDR1 SGHRS and CDR2 YFSETQ. This CDR3 has 15 amino acids.

V and J are TRBV18 and TRBJ1-5; tentative D call: TRBD1 (5 bases). The germline V gene has CDR1 KGHSH and CDR2 LQKENI. The CDR3 extends over 18 amino acids. The V end was cut by 3 bases, the J end by 3 bases, with 21 bases between. CDR3 region: CASSPGKGTLIDNQPQHF. The CDR3 region has the DNA TGTGCCAGCTCACCCGGCAAGGGGACTCTCATCGACAATCAGCCCCAGCATTTT.

The V and J genes are TRBV2 and TRBJ1-2; no reliable D call. CDR1 is SNHLY and CDR2 is FYNNEI in the germline V gene. Trimming left V 1 base short and J 5 bases short, with 5 bases between. CDR3 length: 12 residues. The CDR3 sequence is CASSEGHYGYTF. The DNA of the CDR3 is TGTGCCAGCAGTGAAGGGCATTATGGCTACACCTTC.

This sequence joins TRBV18 and TRBJ2-1; the D gene is possibly TRBD1 (7 bases). Trimming took 1 base from V and 7 from J, leaving 11 bases between them. This CDR3 spans 14 amino acids. Germline V gene sequence: CDR1 KGHSH, CDR2 LQKENI. CDR3 sequence (DNA): TGTGCCAGCTCACCACTACAGGGGAGGAATGAGCAGTTCTTC. Amino acid sequence: CASSPLQGRNEQFF.

The chain is built from TRBV28 and TRBJ1-1, with a possible D match to TRBD1 (6 bases). The CDR3 covers 15 residues. The germline V gene encodes CDR1 MDHEN and CDR2 SYDVKM. V was trimmed by 5 bases and J by 1 base, leaving 14 bases between them. CDR3 nucleotide sequence: TGTGCCAGCAGTAGAAGACAGGTCGGGAACACTGAAGCTTTCTTT. Its protein product is CASSRRQVGNTEAFF.

CDR3 in amino acids: CASRLAQNTEAFF. The CDR3 DNA sequence: TGTGCCAGCAGGTTGGCCCAGAACACTGAAGCTTTCTTT. The V call is TRBV7-6, the J call TRBJ1-1; no definite D call. CDR3 size: 13 residues. Germline lookup yields CDR1 SGHVS and CDR2 FNYEAQ. V gave up 6 bases and J gave up 1 base, with 9 bases separating them.

The CDR3 sequence: CASSSTGQGTDTQYF. CDR3 in DNA: TGTGCCAGCAGCTCCACGGGACAAGGGACAGATACGCAGTATTTT. This chain joins TRBV5-4 and TRBJ2-3; TRBD1 is a possible D gene (6 bases). The germline gives CDR1 SGHNT, CDR2 YYREEE (reference sequence). V lost 3 bases, J lost 3 bases, and 14 bases lay in between. The CDR3 runs to 15 residues. The full variable domain, rest sourced from reference TRBV5-4 and TRBJ2-3, is ETGVTQSPTHLIKTRGQQVTLRCSSQSGHNTVSWYQQALGQGPQFIFQYYREEENGRGNFPPRFSGLQFPNYSSELNVNALELDDSALYLCASSSTGQGTDTQYFGPGTRLTVL.

The chain couples TRBV6-5 to TRBJ1-2; tentative D call: TRBD1 (5 bases). The CDR3 covers 12 residues. V lost 2 bases and J lost 8, with 9 bases in between. From germline, CDR1 is MNHEY and CDR2 SVGAGI. CDR3 sequence reads: CASSYAGSGYTF. The CDR3 DNA reads TGTGCCAGCAGTTACGCAGGGTCCGGCTACACCTTC.

The chain combines TRBV3-1 (or the pseudogene TRBV3-2) with TRBJ2-2; the match to TRBD1 covers 8 bases. The CDR3 contains 14 residues. The germline V gene encodes CDR1 LGHDT and CDR2 YNNKEL (reference sequence). Unmatched junction bases numbered 5, after V lost 4 bases and J lost 7 bases. CDR3 in amino acids: CASSLGQGVGELFF. The CDR3 coding sequence is TGTGCCAGCAGCCTCGGACAGGGCGTCGGGGAGCTGTTTTTT.

This clone occurred once. The same CDR3 arises from other DNA sequences in this sample as well. This sequence joins TRBV11-2 and TRBJ2-1; weak D call: TRBD2 (5 bases). The CDR3 loop spans 13 amino acids. V lost 5 bases, J lost 5 bases, and 10 bases lay in between. Germline V lookup: CDR1 SGHAT, CDR2 FQNNGV. The CDR3 sequence: CASSLGLNNEQFF. DNA of the CDR3: TGTGCCAGCAGCCTAGGACTGAACAATGAGCAGTTCTTC.

This clone was observed a single time. V gene TRBV11-2 combines with J gene TRBJ2-5; D not certain. V dropped 4 bases and J dropped 5 bases, with 5 bases sitting between them. Germline V gives CDR1 SGHAT, CDR2 FQNNGV. The CDR3 spans 11 residues. The CDR3 DNA sequence: TGTGCCAGCAGCTATGAGGAGACCCAGTACTTC. Its protein is CASSYEETQYF. The full variable domain, rest sourced from reference TRBV11-2 and TRBJ2-5, is EAGVAQSPRYKIIEKRQSVAFWCNPISGHATLYWYQQILGQGPKLLIQFQNNGVVDDSQLPKDRFSAERLKGVDSTLKIQPAKLEDSAVYLCASSYEETQYFGPGTRLLVL.

J is TRBJ2-2 and V is TRBV11-2; 8 bases map to TRBD2. Trimming took 2 bases from V and 0 from J; bases not matched to a gene: 5. The length of the CDR3 is 17 residues. Per germline, CDR1 SGHAT and CDR2 FQNNGV. The CDR3 region has the DNA TGTGCCAGCAGCTTAATAGCGCGGGGGGCGAACACCGGGGAGCTGTTTTTT. Protein sequence: CASSLIARGANTGELFF.

This clone was counted a few times. V and J are TRBV28 and TRBJ1-2; D not resolved. V lost 6 bases and J lost 3, with 17 bases in between. Per the germline V gene, CDR1 is MDHEN and CDR2 is SYDVKM. This CDR3 spans 15 amino acids. The CDR3, as DNA: TGTGCCAGCAGAGTGACCGGACGGGGAGACTATGGCTACACCTTC. Translated: CASRVTGRGDYGYTF.

The chain joins TRBV28 to TRBJ2-7, with 8 bases that match TRBD1. Trimming removed 4 bases from V and 3 bases from J; junction bases left unmatched: 8. CDR1 is MDHEN and CDR2 is SYDVKM in the germline V gene. This CDR3 has 15 residues. CDR3 in amino acids: CASSSRDRWVYEQYF. CDR3 sequence (DNA): TGTGCCAGCAGTTCCCGGGACAGGTGGGTCTACGAGCAGTACTTC.

The chain is built from TRBV23-1 and TRBJ2-7, with 7 bases matching TRBD2. TRBV23-1 carries the ORF label, with uncertain function. V was clipped by 4 bases and J by 1 base; unmatched bases: 4. This CDR3 region has 14 residues. The DNA of the CDR3 is TGCGCCAGCAGTCCCCGGGGGGAGTCCTACGAGCAGTACTTC. Its protein product is CASSPRGESYEQYF.

This chain connects TRBV18 to TRBJ1-1; TRBD1 agrees at 7 bases. This CDR3 comprises 14 residues. The germline CDR1 and CDR2 sequences are KGHSH and LQKENI. V shed 2 bases, J shed 4 bases, and the junction held 4 bases outside the gene matches. Here the CDR3 DNA reads TGTGCCAGCTCACCAGGACAGGCACTCACTGAAGCTTTCTTT. Its protein product is CASSPGQALTEAFF.

The chain links TRBV4-2 to TRBJ2-3; D gene uncertain. V dropped 1 base and J dropped 0 bases, with 14 bases sitting between them. The CDR3 is made up of 17 amino acids. Germline values: CDR1 LGHNA, CDR2 YNFKEQ. Here the CDR3 reads CASSQATGGLSTDTQYF. In DNA, the CDR3 is TGTGCCAGCAGCCAAGCGACCGGCGGCTTAAGCACAGATACGCAGTATTTT.

A single count supports this clone. This chain links TRBV28 with TRBJ1-1, with D maybe TRBD1 (6 bases). Germline CDR1 and CDR2: MDHEN and SYDVKM. With 1 base removed from V and 11 bases from J, the gap between germline ends came to 20 bases. The length of the CDR3 is 15 residues. The CDR3 region has the DNA TGTGCCAGCAGTTTATCCTTTAATGGGGGCCGAAAGGCTTTCTTT. Amino acid sequence: CASSLSFNGGRKAFF.

The chain links TRBV10-3 to TRBJ1-5; D is undetermined. Germline V gene sequence: CDR1 ENHRY, CDR2 SYGVKD. V dropped 3 bases and J dropped 0 bases, with 18 bases sitting between them. This CDR3 is 18 amino acids long. CDR3 sequence reads: CAISESEVSLDSNQPQHF. In DNA, the CDR3 is TGTGCCATCAGTGAATCAGAAGTCAGCCTAGATAGCAATCAGCCCCAGCATTTT.

The chain combines TRBV4-3 with TRBJ1-1, with D perhaps TRBD1 (6 bases). Between the trimmed V and J ends, which lost 6 bases and 0 bases, there was a span of 11 bases. Per germline, CDR1 LGHNA and CDR2 YSLEER. The CDR3 has 14 residues. CDR3: CASREDRLNTEAFF. The CDR3 DNA reads as TGCGCCAGCAGAGAGGACAGACTGAACACTGAAGCTTTCTTT.

The sample holds a few counts of this clone. The chain uses TRBV19 and TRBJ1-6; 8 bases map to TRBD1. CDR1 and CDR2 from the germline V gene are LNHDA and SQIVND (reference sequence). The CDR3 contains 15 residues. The V and J ends lost 5 bases and 7 bases, in that order; junction bases with no gene match: 7. Here the CDR3 DNA reads TGTGCCAGTAGTGGACAGGGTTCTCTGAATTCACCCCTCCACTTT. This gives the protein CASSGQGSLNSPLHF.

The table lists this clone with a count of one. This rearrangement joins TRBV7-3 to TRBJ1-2; TRBD1 agrees at 11 bases. Trimming cost V 0 bases and J 5 bases; bases outside gene matches: 2. This CDR3 is 15 amino acids long. Germline-derived CDR1 and CDR2 are SGHTA and FQGTGA. The CDR3 sequence: CASSLTGTGGYGYTF. CDR3 nucleotides: TGTGCCAGCAGCTTAACCGGGACAGGGGGTTATGGCTACACCTTC.

The J gene is TRBJ2-5, the V gene TRBV5-1; D gene ambiguous. The CDR3 runs 15 residues. V lost 1 base and J 3 bases, leaving 13 bases between the germline ends. CDR1 and CDR2 from the germline V gene are SGHRS and YFSETQ. In nucleotides, the CDR3 is TGCGCCAGCAGCTTGTTCTCACAGTTCGAAGAGACCCAGTACTTC. Residues: CASSLFSQFEETQYF.

The DNA for the CDR3 is TGTGCCAGCAGTTCGATACAGGGGGGGATTGAAAAACTGTTTTTT. Protein product: CASSSIQGGIEKLFF. This chain links TRBV28 with TRBJ1-4; 8 nucleotides align to TRBD1. Germline V lookup: CDR1 MDHEN, CDR2 SYDVKM. The CDR3 has 15 residues. The V gene end was trimmed by 4 bases and the J gene end by 7 bases; junction bases not matched to a gene: 8. Drawing the rest from reference TRBV28 and TRBJ1-4, the complete variable domain is DVKVTQSSRYLVKRTGEKVFLECVQDMDHENMFWYRQDPGLGLRLIYFSYDVKMKEKGDIPEGYSVSREKKERFSLILESASTNQTSMYLCASSSIQGGIEKLFFGSGTQLSVL.